This T cell receptor beta chain stems from a study of T-cell reconstitution after alpha-beta-depleted transplantation in children. This CDR3 has 15 amino acids. Looked up from germline, CDR1 is SNHLY and CDR2 is FYNNEI. With V trimmed by 4 bases and J by 8 bases, 10 bases remained unmatched. Unique molecular identifiers were incorporated during preparation of the TCRbeta library. One entry per CDR3 protein results from TCRdb running MiXCR on the PCR reads. The sample gives fewer than 700,000 distinct CDR3 sequences, 20% to 25% of which show up once; 13% to 15% is in the top ten. The chain employs TRBV2 and TRBJ2-1; 8 bases are shared with TRBD2. The receptor's source is a boy under three years old who had a stem cell transplant for acute myeloid leukemia, so the T cells may come from the graft donor. Specimen: PBMCs, mostly from graft donor cells, collected 360 days after TCRalphabeta/CD19-depleted stem cell transplant. The CDR3: CASSGYGGAWYEQFF. The CDR3 bases are TGTGCCAGCAGTGGGTACGGGGGGGCCTGGTATGAGCAGTTCTTC.